These T cell receptor beta chains were read from a single sample in a study of long-term antiretroviral therapy in people with HIV. The repertoire was sequenced with immunoSEQ multiplex PCR; TCRdb's copy has only in-frame clones and lacks some. The table records about 25,000 clones, around 87% of them present only once. Sequencing was performed on unsorted PBMCs, taken 1.9 years after starting antiretroviral therapy. The receptors derive from a woman in her 30s with HIV. The CDR3 runs from the conserved cysteine through the conserved F or W. A D gene is named only where the DNA matches it firmly. Where a row states a size, it is once, few, many or the class of an expanded clone; other rows omit it.

D gene	clone size	V gene	J gene	CDR3 protein	CDR3 DNA
TRBD1	once	TRBV4-1	TRBJ1-4	CASSRALLQGVDEKLFF	TGCGCCAGCAGCCGGGCCCTCTTACAGGGGGTTGATGAAAAACTGTTTTTT
TRBD2	NA	TRBV6-6	TRBJ2-5	CASSYSSGGSLETQYF	TGTGCCAGCAGTTACTCTTCCGGGGGGTCGCTAGAGACCCAGTACTTC
NA	NA	TRBV2	TRBJ1-4	CASRLGGGNEKLFF	TGTGCCAGCCGCCTGGGTGGGGGCAATGAAAAACTGTTTTTT
NA	few	TRBV30	TRBJ1-4	CAWSAPPGAKGEKLFF	TGTGCCTGGAGTGCCCCCCCCGGGGCTAAAGGGGAAAAACTGTTTTTT
NA	NA	TRBV18	TRBJ2-3	CASSPRTDTQYF	TGTGCCAGCTCACCCCGTACAGATACGCAGTATTTT
TRBD1	once	TRBV14	TRBJ2-1	CASSHESGTGGYNEQFF	TGTGCCAGCAGCCACGAGTCCGGGACAGGGGGATACAATGAGCAGTTCTTC
TRBD1	few	TRBV5-1	TRBJ2-2	CASSSPGQGIRGTGELFF	TGCGCCAGCAGCTCCCCGGGACAGGGGATAAGAGGTACCGGGGAGCTGTTTTTT
NA	NA	TRBV7-2	TRBJ1-5	CASSLGSAGGPQHF	TGTGCCAGCAGCTTAGGCAGCGCAGGTGGGCCCCAGCATTTT
TRBD2	NA	TRBV11-2	TRBJ2-1	CASSFLREGLYNEQFF	TGTGCCAGCAGCTTCCTCAGGGAGGGGCTTTACAATGAGCAGTTCTTC
NA	NA	TRBV5-1	TRBJ1-2	CASSDLTPDYGYTF	TGCGCCAGCAGCGACTTGACCCCTGACTATGGCTACACCTTC
NA	once	TRBV2	TRBJ1-2	CAAGASNYGYTF	TGTGCGGCGGGGGCCTCTAACTATGGCTACACCTTC
NA	NA	TRBV7-3	TRBJ1-1	CASSLGGPMNTEAFF	TGTGCCAGCAGCTTAGGGGGCCCCATGAACACTGAAGCTTTCTTT
TRBD1	NA	TRBV2	TRBJ2-7	CASKTGSVRYEQYF	TGTGCCAGCAAGACAGGGTCCGTCAGGTACGAGCAGTACTTC
NA	NA	TRBV9	TRBJ1-6	CASSRGDGTPLHF	TGTGCCAGCAGCCGAGGGGATGGTACACCCCTCCACTTT